The 28 T cell receptor beta chains given below trace back to one sample, sequenced in a study of blood T cell repertoires in COVID-19. Clones were sequenced by immunoSEQ multiplex PCR, and TCRdb holds only the in-frame ones, with some missing. The sample contains around 200,000 clones, approximately 83% of which appear only once. Sequencing was done on a sample of peripheral blood. The receptors were gathered from a woman aged 30 to 39 with COVID-19, enrolled during active disease.

The table lists this clone with a count of one. V and J are TRBV13 and TRBJ2-7, with 10 bases that match TRBD2. Germline CDR1 reads PRHDT; CDR2 reads FYEKMQ (reference sequence). Losses at the gene ends were 6 bases for V and 5 bases for J; bases not matched to a gene: 10. The length of the CDR3 is 15 residues. The CDR3 coding sequence is TGTGCCAGCAGGGTGGGAAGCGGGAGGGCCAACGAGCAGTACTTC. It specifies CASRVGSGRANEQYF.

The table lists this clone with a count of one. With a much larger clone just one base away, this may be a read error. The chain combines TRBV3-1 (or the pseudogene TRBV3-2) with TRBJ2-3; 8 bases map to TRBD1. Germline V lookup: CDR1 LGHDT, CDR2 YNNKEL (reference sequence). The CDR3 loop spans 14 amino acids. With 5 bases clipped from V and 1 base from J, the junction kept 2 bases outside the gene matches. CDR3 in amino acids: CASSSDRGTDTQYF. CDR3 in DNA: TGTGCCAGCAGCTCGGACAGGGGCACAGATACGCAGTATTTT.

The chain carries TRBV18 and TRBJ2-7; TRBD1 aligns across 7 bases. The CDR3 contains 15 residues. Germline assignment: CDR1 KGHSH and CDR2 LQKENI. V gave up 2 bases and J gave up 3 bases; unmatched junction bases: 7. The CDR3 DNA is TGTGCCAGCTCACCAAGGGACAGTCAGGGCTACGAGCAGTACTTC. Encoded protein: CASSPRDSQGYEQYF.

The chain has TRBV4-3 and TRBJ2-7, with D unclear. The CDR3 has 15 residues. The V gene's germline CDR1 is LGHNA and CDR2 YSLEER. The ends were cut back, 1 base at V and 0 bases at J, with 10 bases in the middle. Here the CDR3 reads CASSQGFQVSYEQYF. The CDR3 DNA follows: TGCGCCAGCAGCCAAGGGTTCCAGGTCTCCTACGAGCAGTACTTC.

Turning to this clone: At one end the junction does not follow the germline gene, possibly because of a read error. The chain combines TRBV2 with TRBJ1-4; the D is unclear. CDR1 is SNHLY and CDR2 is FYNNEI in the germline V gene. This CDR3 is built from 13 residues. CDR3 protein: CASREAWEEKLFF. As DNA, the CDR3 is TGTGCCAGCAGAGAAGCCTGGGAGGAAAAACTGTTTTTT.

V is TRBV5-1 and J is TRBJ2-7; 9 bases match TRBD2. With V trimmed by 4 bases and J by 4 bases, 12 bases remained unmatched. This CDR3 has 16 amino acids. Germline CDR1 reads SGHRS; CDR2 reads YFSETQ. For the CDR3, the DNA is TGCGCCAGCAGCACTAGACTAGCGGCCAGGATATACGAGCAGTACTTC. It yields the protein CASSTRLAARIYEQYF. Together with reference TRBV5-1 and TRBJ2-7, the CDR3 gives the full variable domain: KAGVTQTPRYLIKTRGQQVTLSCSPISGHRSVSWYQQTPGQGLQFLFEYFSETQRNKGNFPGRFSGRQFSNSRSEMNVSTLELGDSALYLCASSTRLAARIYEQYFGPGTRLTVT.

The chain is built from TRBV6-2 or TRBV6-3 and TRBJ1-5, with D tentatively TRBD1 (6 bases). Per the germline V gene, CDR1 is MNHEY and CDR2 is SVGEGT. V dropped 4 bases and J dropped 3 bases, with 16 bases sitting between them. The CDR3 spans 16 residues. Here the CDR3 DNA reads TGTGCCAGCAGTTCCCTAGGACAGACCCTCAATCAGCCCCAGCATTTT. It yields the protein CASSSLGQTLNQPQHF.

The chain carries TRBV4-3 and TRBJ2-7; no clear D. CDR3 length equals 15 residues. Looked up from germline, CDR1 is LGHNA and CDR2 is YSLEER. Trimming took 0 bases from V and 4 from J, leaving 13 bases between them. As DNA, the CDR3 is TGCGCCAGCAGCCAAGATTACCGGGTTCTTTACGAGCAGTACTTC. Translated, it gives CASSQDYRVLYEQYF.

The count of this clone is one. The chain uses TRBV11-2 and TRBJ1-6, with unresolved D. The CDR3 sequence is 18 residues long. V was shortened by 0 bases and J by 0 bases, with 12 bases between the two germline ends. Germline CDR1 reads SGHAT; CDR2 reads FQNNGV. The CDR3 region is CASSLDPRGISYNSPLHF. The CDR3 bases are TGTGCCAGCAGCTTAGATCCAAGAGGGATCTCCTATAATTCACCCCTCCACTTT.

The CDR3 loop reads CASSIGGGRRDTQYF. The CDR3, as DNA: TGTGCCAGTAGTATAGGCGGCGGGAGGAGGGATACGCAGTATTTT. The chain links TRBV19 to TRBJ2-3; TRBD2 matches 8 bases. The CDR3 sequence is 15 residues long. With V trimmed by 1 base and J by 6 bases, 6 bases remained unmatched. Germline loops: CDR1 LNHDA, CDR2 SQIVND (reference sequence).

This clone was seen a handful of times. The rearrangement links TRBV7-9 to TRBJ1-1; no reliable D call. CDR1 is SEHNR and CDR2 is FQNEAQ in the germline V gene (reference sequence). The CDR3 extends over 12 amino acids. The germline V and J ends were trimmed by 2 bases and 5 bases, with 6 bases remaining between them. In nucleotides, the CDR3 is TGTGCCAGCAGCTTATTCGTAACTGAAGCTTTCTTT. Translated: CASSLFVTEAFF.

The J gene is TRBJ1-2, the V gene TRBV18; the match to TRBD1 covers 7 bases. With V trimmed by 2 bases and J by 4 bases, 4 bases remained unmatched. This CDR3 comprises 14 residues. Germline-derived CDR1 and CDR2 are KGHSH and LQKENI. The CDR3 protein is CASSPGGQIYGYTF. CDR3 sequence (DNA): TGTGCCAGCTCACCAGGGGGACAGATCTATGGCTACACCTTC.

This chain links TRBV18 with TRBJ2-2; tentative D call: TRBD1 (5 bases). Per the germline V gene, CDR1 is KGHSH and CDR2 is LQKENI. V was trimmed by 3 bases and J by 1 base, leaving 9 bases between them. The CDR3 has 15 residues. CDR3 sequence (DNA): TGTGCCAGCTCACCGGGTCAGGGGAACACCGGGGAGCTGTTTTTT. It specifies CASSPGQGNTGELFF.

This clone appeared a few times. V and J are TRBV5-6 and TRBJ2-7; tentatively, D is TRBD1 (6 bases). This CDR3 contains 12 residues. V gave up 0 bases and J gave up 6 bases, with 7 bases separating them. The germline V gene has CDR1 SGHDT and CDR2 YYEEEE. The CDR3 nucleotides are TGTGCCAGCAGCTTGGAACAGGGCGAGCAGTACTTC. Translated: CASSLEQGEQYF. The whole variable domain, remainder taken from reference TRBV5-6 and TRBJ2-7, is DAGVTQSPTHLIKTRGQQVTLRCSPKSGHDTVSWYQQALGQGPQFIFQYYEEEERQRGNFPDRFSGHQFPNYSSELNVNALLLGDSALYLCASSLEQGEQYFGPGTRLTVT.

V usage is TRBV2 and J usage is TRBJ2-5; 9 bases are a match to TRBD1. The CDR3 runs to 15 residues. The ends lost 2 bases at V and 4 bases at J; junction bases unmatched: 5. Germline loops: CDR1 SNHLY, CDR2 FYNNEI. CDR3 DNA sequence: TGTGCCAGCAGTGAAATGGGACAGGGCGGAGAGACCCAGTACTTC. As protein: CASSEMGQGGETQYF. The variable domain in full, with the rest retrieved from reference TRBV2 and TRBJ2-5, is EPEVTQTPSHQVTQMGQEVILRCVPISNHLYFYWYRQILGQKVEFLVSFYNNEISEKSEIFDDQFSVERPDGSNFTLKIRSTKLEDSAMYFCASSEMGQGGETQYFGPGTRLLVL.

The chain couples TRBV12-5 to TRBJ1-5; possibly TRBD1 for D (5 bases). With 0 bases removed from V and 4 bases from J, the gap between germline ends came to 13 bases. This CDR3 contains 16 residues. Germline values: CDR1 LGHNT, CDR2 FRNRAP. The CDR3, as DNA: TGTGCTAGTGGTTTGGTATTAGGGGTTAGTAATCAGCCCCAGCATTTT. It yields the protein CASGLVLGVSNQPQHF.

The genes are TRBV3-1 (or the pseudogene TRBV3-2) and TRBJ2-1; possibly TRBD1 for D (5 bases). CDR1 is LGHDT and CDR2 is YNNKEL in the germline V gene (reference sequence). The CDR3 spans 17 residues. Trimming shortened V by 0 bases and J by 5 bases, and 17 bases separated the two germline ends. The CDR3: CASSQDPFGAGNNEQFF. In DNA form, the CDR3 reads TGTGCCAGCAGCCAAGATCCGTTTGGGGCAGGGAACAATGAGCAGTTCTTC.

The CDR3 is CASSQVGQMIDTGELFF. Here the CDR3 DNA reads TGCGCCAGCAGCCAAGTTGGACAGATGATCGACACCGGGGAGCTGTTTTTT. The chain couples TRBV4-1 to TRBJ2-2; D possibly corresponds to TRBD1 (6 bases). Trimming removed 1 base from V and 3 bases from J, with 15 bases in between. Germline V gene lookup returns CDR1 MGHRA and CDR2 YSYEKL. This CDR3 has 17 amino acids.

The chain is built from TRBV10-3 and TRBJ1-2; possible D gene TRBD1, 6 bases. Germline V gene lookup returns CDR1 ENHRY and CDR2 SYGVKD. The CDR3 length is 13 residues. Deletions cut 0 bases from V and 4 bases from J, with 6 bases between. The CDR3 coding sequence is TGTGCCATCAGTGAGTCGACAGGCTATGGCTACACCTTC. Its translation is CAISESTGYGYTF.

V usage is TRBV27 and J usage is TRBJ2-3; 13 bases are shared with TRBD2. J was trimmed by 1 base and V by 1 base; bases with no gene match: 5. Germline V gene sequence: CDR1 MNHEY, CDR2 SMNVEV (reference sequence). This CDR3 is built from 18 residues. The CDR3 spells CASSLLGLAGVGTDTQYF. In DNA form, the CDR3 reads TGTGCCAGCAGTTTATTAGGACTAGCGGGAGTAGGCACAGATACGCAGTATTTT.

J is TRBJ2-6 and V is TRBV4-1; 8 bases are a match to TRBD1. This CDR3 comprises 17 residues. Per germline, CDR1 MGHRA and CDR2 YSYEKL. V shed 4 bases, J shed 3 bases, and the junction held 8 bases outside the gene matches. CDR3 loop: CASSLWTGTSGANVLTF. In DNA, the CDR3 is TGCGCCAGCAGCCTATGGACAGGGACGAGTGGGGCCAACGTCCTGACTTTC.

V and J are TRBV2 and TRBJ2-3; tentatively, D is TRBD1 (5 bases). CDR3 length equals 16 residues. Per germline, CDR1 SNHLY and CDR2 FYNNEI. The V gene lost 0 bases and the J gene lost 5 bases, with 15 bases spanning the gap. CDR3 sequence: CASSEARQGTRDTQYF. In nucleotides, the CDR3 is TGTGCCAGCAGTGAAGCGCGGCAGGGAACCAGAGATACGCAGTATTTT.

J is TRBJ2-7 and V is TRBV7-2, with 13 bases matching TRBD2. The V gene's germline CDR1 is SGHTA and CDR2 FQGNSA. Germline trimming cut 5 bases from V and 4 bases from J; bases unmatched to any gene: 8. CDR3 length: 16 amino acids. The CDR3 DNA reads TGTGCCAGCAGCCCCCCGGGACTAGCGGGAATGTACGAGCAGTACTTC. Translating gives CASSPPGLAGMYEQYF. The whole variable domain, filled in from reference TRBV7-2 and TRBJ2-7, reads GAGVSQSPSNKVTEKGKDVELRCDPISGHTALYWYRQSLGQGLEFLIYFQGNSAPDKSGLPSDRFSAERTGGSVSTLTIQRTQQEDSAVYLCASSPPGLAGMYEQYFGPGTRLTVT.

The gene calls are TRBV3-1 (or the pseudogene TRBV3-2) and TRBJ2-5, with 7 bases identical to TRBD1. V trimming: 5 bases; J trimming: 2 bases; junction bases outside the gene matches: 8. Per germline, CDR1 LGHDT and CDR2 YNNKEL (reference sequence). This CDR3 region has 15 residues. The CDR3 DNA is TGTGCCAGCAGCTACAGGGACAGATTTCAAGAGACCCAGTACTTC. Amino acids: CASSYRDRFQETQYF.

The chain uses TRBV6-2 or TRBV6-3 and TRBJ1-5; 8 nucleotides align to TRBD1. Germline V gene data show CDR1 as MNHEY and CDR2 as SVGEGT. The CDR3 has 14 amino acids. V lost 2 bases and J lost 7; bases outside the gene matches: 4. The CDR3 coding sequence is TGTGCCAGCAGTTACGGGACAGGATTACAGCCCCAGCATTTT. It encodes CASSYGTGLQPQHF.

This chain links TRBV7-8 with TRBJ1-2; unclear D gene. V gave up 0 bases and J gave up 3 bases, with 8 bases separating them. The germline V gene encodes CDR1 SGHVS and CDR2 FQNEAQ. This CDR3 has 14 residues. The CDR3 spells CASSLARSDYGYTF. For the CDR3, the DNA is TGTGCCAGCAGCTTAGCCAGGTCTGACTATGGCTACACCTTC.

This rearrangement joins TRBV28 to TRBJ2-3, with 10 nucleotides matching TRBD2. Germline V gene sequence: CDR1 MDHEN, CDR2 SYDVKM. The CDR3 is 16 residues long. Germline trimming cut 3 bases from V and 2 bases from J; bases unmatched to any gene: 5. Here the CDR3 DNA reads TGTGCCAGCAGTTTCTCTAGCGGGAGTACCACAGATACGCAGTATTTT. It yields the protein CASSFSSGSTTDTQYF.

V gene TRBV11-3 combines with J gene TRBJ2-5; 9 nucleotides line up with TRBD2. V gave up 2 bases and J gave up 4 bases; unmatched junction bases: 5. The CDR3 contains 15 residues. Germline V lookup: CDR1 SGHNT, CDR2 YENEEA. Here the CDR3 reads CASSLRAGGTETQYF. CDR3 DNA sequence: TGTGCCAGCAGCTTAAGGGCGGGAGGGACAGAGACCCAGTACTTC.